These T cell receptor beta chains were read from a single sample in a study of cytomegalovirus exposure and HLA in healthy donors. Assay used: immunoSEQ multiplex PCR; TCRdb lists only in-frame clones, some missing. The data show around 92,000 clones, about 85% seen once. The sample consisted of PBMCs. Receptors originate from a girl aged 2-10 years in good health and CMV-seropositive. Both conserved end residues are trimmed from each CDR3.

>13|TRBJ1-5|TRBV5-1
ASSLESGNNQPQH
>13|TRBJ1-1|TRBV28
ASSVPRRSGTEAF
>13|TRBJ1-1|TRBV15
ATSRDRQGGTEAF
>13|TRBJ2-7|TRBV28
ASSYRDRPSYEQY
>11|TRBJ2-7|TRBV7-9
ASSAQGFYEQY
>12|TRBJ2-2|TRBV6-1
ATPGSELTGELF
>13|TRBJ2-1|TRBV5-4
ASSNAGLDRNEQF
>9|TRBJ2-5|TRBV27
ASISGETQY
>12|TRBJ2-3|TRBV5-4
ASSPGLDGVAQY
>13|TRBJ2-3|TRBV19
ASDTGVEWTDTQY
>13|TRBJ1-5|TRBV19
ASITTGALDQPQH
>13|TRBJ2-7|TRBV27
ASSSDRGRGGEQY
>12|TRBJ2-7|TRBV30
AWSSGREAYEQY
>15|TRBJ2-3|TRBV5-1
ASSRLGLAGVGDTQY
>11|TRBJ2-7|TRBV5-4
ASSFQGEREQY
>12|TRBJ2-4|TRBV30
AWSVQLGYDIQY
>11|TRBJ1-1|TRBV10-3
AISGSRDTEAF
>13|TRBJ2-7|TRBV2
ASSNVAASSYEQY
>12|TRBJ1-2|TRBV6-5
ASKLRVMQYGYT
>13|TRBJ1-1|TRBV6-6
ASSYNLGGGTEAF
>12|TRBJ2-1|TRBV7-8
ASSFRDRVHEQF
>11|TRBJ1-2|TRBV6-1
ASSQRVDYGYT
>14|TRBJ2-2|TRBV28
ASSPRWASNTGELF
>13|TRBJ1-4|TRBV11-2
ASSPNRDRSEKLF
>11|TRBJ1-1|TRBV2
ASRQQENTEAF
>13|TRBJ1-1|TRBV7-9
ASSSGQTMNTEAF
>12|TRBJ1-6|TRBV30
AWSPGQGRSPLH
>11|TRBJ1-1|TRBV29-1
SVASVQNTEAF
>13|TRBJ2-3|TRBV6-5
ASSFLAESTDTQY
>11|TRBJ1-1|TRBV6-4
ATRQQFNTEAF
>13|TRBJ1-1|TRBV30
AWIGGRVDNTEAF
>13|TRBJ1-1|TRBV19
ASSTPRYPNTEAF
>13|TRBJ2-5|TRBV5-4
ASSPDRGRWETQY
>13|TRBJ1-2|TRBV7-9
ASSSELGQLYGYT
>14|TRBJ2-7|TRBV5-1
ASSWATSGSSYEQY
>15|TRBJ2-3|TRBV5-4
ASSPGDRVYPTDTQY
>13|TRBJ2-7|TRBV6-5
ASSYSGLVGSEQY
>12|TRBJ1-2|TRBV30
AWSRDSFNYGYT
>17|TRBJ2-3|TRBV2
ASSRLTSGRGMGSDTQY
>14|TRBJ2-7|TRBV27
ASSPGGGTGLYEQY
>11|TRBJ1-5|TRBV29-1
SVEEGRGQPQH
>13|TRBJ2-1|TRBV7-9
ASSPQGGTGSEQF
>14|TRBJ2-3|TRBV28
ASSPGLAPHTDTQY
>11|TRBJ1-2|TRBV5-4
ASKGTARGGYT
>11|TRBJ2-5|TRBV2
ASSLAEVGTQY
>15|TRBJ2-5|TRBV5-8
ASSLGITTVYQETQY
>11|TRBJ1-1|TRBV10-3
AISEGVNTEAF
>12|TRBJ2-5|TRBV11-2
ASSMDRDQETQY
>12|TRBJ1-6|TRBV6-6
ASRAGTGFSPLH
>16|TRBJ2-2|TRBV7-8
ASTFHSRGRDNTGELF
>12|TRBJ2-1|TRBV5-8
ASARTFTYNEQF
>10|TRBJ1-2|TRBV28
ASSDREMGYT
>11|TRBJ2-7|TRBV30
AWSPGQGDEQY
>11|TRBJ2-7|TRBV10-3
AIRTSSVYEQY
>12|TRBJ1-5|TRBV27
ASSRGTGNQPQH
>13|TRBJ2-3|TRBV6-4
ASSDVAGGTDTQY
>16|TRBJ2-6|TRBV7-7
ASSASRGTTSGANVLT